This paragraph covers one TCR beta chain sequence. Its antigen specificity is not known. Base qualities are not provided; no much larger clone lies one nucleotide away. Each collaborating institution followed its own protocols to collect whole blood in K2EDTA tubes. For TCRbeta analysis, collaborators shipped samples as frozen whole blood, isolated PBMCs, or DNA extracted from either of those sample types. The CDR3 starts with the cysteine, ends with the phenylalanine, and has 12 residues. The read is trimmed to its CDR3 DNA, 36 bases read in frame from base 1. Sequences MRHNA (CDR1) and SNTAGT (CDR2) are obtained from the germline V gene. V loses 11 bases, J loses 7 bases, and the germline ends lie 12 bases apart. These data originate in a study of blood T cell repertoires in COVID-19 (TCRdb year 2020). Regarding the research as a whole: Collaborator samples came from the United States, Italy and Spain and covered acute and convalescent phases of COVID-19. A freely available public database, intended as a resource for researchers studying the immune response to SARS-CoV-2, is where the repertoires were released. Samples came from the ongoing ImmuneRACE study (first 160 participants) plus 1,254 subjects from 6 global collaborators. The material from the prospective study consisted of cDNA or gDNA derived from T cells, B-cell-depleted T cells, or PBMCs. Subjects who had been exposed to COVID-19, were actively infected with it, or had recovered from it provided the deeply sampled blood TCRbeta repertoires that made up the dataset. A de-identified subject ID, COVID-19 status, age in years and sex were almost always included in the sample metadata. HLA class I and class II types, where available, came from metadata supplied by the sample provider rather than from assay-based typing.

Overall results and qualifications from the work: The amount of clinical and demographic metadata varied by source and participant and was provided uncurated.

TCRbeta CDR3 regions were amplified from genomic DNA by means of the immunoSEQ Assay, a bias-controlled multiplex PCR. The published analysis was carried out like this. The number of nucleated cells in each sample was estimated by amplification of reference gene primers within the assay. To quantify the absolute abundance of each unique TCRbeta CDR3 rearrangement, sequence reads were collapsed and filtered. For each sample, productive Simpson clonality was calculated as the square root of Simpson's diversity index over productive rearrangements. TCRdb limited this immuneACCESS table to in-frame rearrangements with V and J called. A share of clones is missing; checked studies link under half to unresolved V genes, and the rest is unexplained. Clone size and the V and J calls come from that table; the DNA yielded D and trimming. This sample has 84,000 or so clones in its table, and about four fifths of those were observed once. The ten largest clonotypes hold roughly a sixth of the sample.

This TCR was sampled from a woman older than 75 with acute or convalescent COVID-19. The chain couples TRBV6-4 to TRBJ1-6, with no confidently assigned D gene. The sample taken for sequencing was peripheral blood. Read as DNA, the sequence is TGTGCCCTTCCCCAGAAGAATTCACCCCTCCACTTT. It codes for CALPQKNSPLHF.